Listed below are T cell receptor beta chains from one sample, sequenced in a study of cytomegalovirus exposure and HLA in healthy donors. Assay used: immunoSEQ multiplex PCR; TCRdb lists only in-frame clones, some missing. The data show about 170,000 clones, more than 70% seen once. Sequencing used PBMCs. These receptor sequences come from a girl aged 5-17 years in good health and CMV-seronegative. Both conserved end residues are part of each CDR3. A D gene is named only where the DNA matches it firmly. Clone sizes are given selectively: once, few, many, or a class where the clone is expanded.

D gene: .; J gene: TRBJ2-7; clone size: .; V gene: TRBV5-6; CDR3 DNA: TGTGCCAGCAGGGGTTCGGGGGAGCAGTACTTC; CDR3 protein: CASRGSGEQYF
D gene: .; J gene: TRBJ1-5; clone size: .; V gene: TRBV7-7; CDR3 DNA: TGTGCCAGCAGCTCGACAGCCCATAGCAATCAGCCCCAGCATTTT; CDR3 protein: CASSSTAHSNQPQHF
D gene: .; J gene: TRBJ1-1; clone size: .; V gene: TRBV11-3; CDR3 DNA: TGTGCCAGCAGCTCTCAGACACACACTGAAGCTTTCTTT; CDR3 protein: CASSSQTHTEAFF
D gene: .; J gene: TRBJ2-1; clone size: .; V gene: TRBV5-1; CDR3 DNA: TGCGCCAGCAGCGTGGCCCCGGGGAATGAGCAGTTCTTC; CDR3 protein: CASSVAPGNEQFF
D gene: .; J gene: TRBJ2-7; clone size: .; V gene: TRBV2; CDR3 DNA: TGTGCCAGCAGTGAGTTTGACAGCTACGAGCAGTACTTC; CDR3 protein: CASSEFDSYEQYF
D gene: .; J gene: TRBJ1-4; clone size: few; V gene: TRBV19; CDR3 DNA: TGTGCCACTTATGGCAGAACTAATGAAAAACTGTTTTTT; CDR3 protein: CATYGRTNEKLFF
D gene: TRBD1; J gene: TRBJ1-1; clone size: .; V gene: TRBV6-1; CDR3 DNA: TGTGCCAGCAGTAGGTCGACAGGGGTTACTGAAGCTTTCTTT; CDR3 protein: CASSRSTGVTEAFF
D gene: .; J gene: TRBJ1-1; clone size: .; V gene: TRBV6-1; CDR3 DNA: TGTGCCAGCAGTGAAGGGCCAACTGAAGCTTTCTTT; CDR3 protein: CASSEGPTEAFF
D gene: .; J gene: TRBJ1-5; clone size: few; V gene: TRBV6-1; CDR3 DNA: TGTGCCAGCAGTGAAATCCCGGGGGGGATAGGCAATCAGCCCCAGCATTTT; CDR3 protein: CASSEIPGGIGNQPQHF
D gene: TRBD1; J gene: TRBJ2-1; clone size: .; V gene: TRBV19; CDR3 DNA: TGTGCCAGTAGTACCGGGACAGGGAACTACAATGAGCAGTTCTTC; CDR3 protein: CASSTGTGNYNEQFF
D gene: .; J gene: TRBJ2-5; clone size: .; V gene: TRBV27; CDR3 DNA: TGTGCCAGCACCCGGACCGGGGGAGGCGAGACCCAGTACTTC; CDR3 protein: CASTRTGGGETQYF
D gene: .; J gene: TRBJ1-2; clone size: few; V gene: TRBV5-6; CDR3 DNA: TGTGCCAGCAGCTTTTGGCAGGGCAACTATGGCTACACCTTC; CDR3 protein: CASSFWQGNYGYTF
D gene: .; J gene: TRBJ2-3; clone size: .; V gene: TRBV4-2; CDR3 DNA: TGTGCCAGCAGCCGCATAGTTCAATTGGGCACAGATACGCAGTATTTT; CDR3 protein: CASSRIVQLGTDTQYF
D gene: .; J gene: TRBJ2-7; clone size: .; V gene: TRBV6-1; CDR3 DNA: TGTGCCAGCAGTGAAGCGGTGGACACTTCCTACGAGCAGTACTTC; CDR3 protein: CASSEAVDTSYEQYF
D gene: .; J gene: TRBJ2-7; clone size: few; V gene: TRBV7-6; CDR3 DNA: TGTGCCAGCAGCTTAAGCGGGCTCTACGAGCAGTACTTC; CDR3 protein: CASSLSGLYEQYF
D gene: TRBD1; J gene: TRBJ1-3; clone size: few; V gene: TRBV7-6; CDR3 DNA: TGTGCCAGCAGCGGCCGACAGGGTAGAACTGGAAACACCATATATTTT; CDR3 protein: CASSGRQGRTGNTIYF
D gene: .; J gene: TRBJ1-2; clone size: few; V gene: TRBV4-1; CDR3 DNA: TGCGCCAGCAGCCAAGATCCGGCTCCTGGGGCCTATGGCTACACCTTC; CDR3 protein: CASSQDPAPGAYGYTF
D gene: TRBD1; J gene: TRBJ2-2; clone size: once; V gene: TRBV6-5; CDR3 DNA: TGTGCCAGCAGTCCCCGACAGGGAGCAGGATGGGAGCTGTTTTTT; CDR3 protein: CASSPRQGAGWELFF
D gene: .; J gene: TRBJ2-5; clone size: .; V gene: TRBV7-9; CDR3 DNA: TGTGCCAGCAGCCCTATATCTCATACGAAGGGGGACTTC; CDR3 protein: CASSPISHTKGDF
D gene: .; J gene: TRBJ2-5; clone size: .; V gene: TRBV27; CDR3 DNA: TGTGCCAGCAGTTTCGCGGTGGGTTCGGGAGAGACCCAGTACTTC; CDR3 protein: CASSFAVGSGETQYF
D gene: TRBD2; J gene: TRBJ2-6; clone size: .; V gene: TRBV15; CDR3 DNA: TGTGCCACCAGCAGAGAGCGGGGGGCTGGGGCCAACGTCCTGACTTTC; CDR3 protein: CATSRERGAGANVLTF
D gene: TRBD2; J gene: TRBJ2-1; clone size: .; V gene: TRBV7-6; CDR3 DNA: TGTGCCAGCAGCTTAGCGGGGACTAGCGGCGAGCAGTTCTTC; CDR3 protein: CASSLAGTSGEQFF
D gene: .; J gene: TRBJ1-2; clone size: .; V gene: TRBV2; CDR3 DNA: TGTGCCAGCAGTGAAGGTGGGGGGTATGGCTACACCTTC; CDR3 protein: CASSEGGGYGYTF
D gene: .; J gene: TRBJ1-3; clone size: .; V gene: TRBV7-9; CDR3 DNA: TGTGCCAGCCGCCGAGGGTCCGGAAACACCATATATTTT; CDR3 protein: CASRRGSGNTIYF
D gene: .; J gene: TRBJ1-5; clone size: .; V gene: TRBV6-1; CDR3 DNA: TGTGCCAGCAGTGAAGGGGCAGGTTCCAATCAGCCCCAGCATTTT; CDR3 protein: CASSEGAGSNQPQHF
D gene: .; J gene: TRBJ1-1; clone size: once; V gene: TRBV5-1; CDR3 DNA: TGCGCCAGCAGCACCACAGGGATGAACACTGAAGCTTTCTTT; CDR3 protein: CASSTTGMNTEAFF
D gene: .; J gene: TRBJ1-6; clone size: .; V gene: TRBV7-2; CDR3 DNA: TGTGCCAGCAGCTTTACGGGGATGAGCTCCTATAATTCACCCCTCCACTTT; CDR3 protein: CASSFTGMSSYNSPLHF
D gene: .; J gene: TRBJ1-6; clone size: .; V gene: TRBV11-2; CDR3 DNA: TGTGCCAGCAGCTTATCGGGCAGGGGTAATTCACCCCTCCACTTT; CDR3 protein: CASSLSGRGNSPLHF
D gene: TRBD2; J gene: TRBJ2-7; clone size: .; V gene: TRBV7-9; CDR3 DNA: TGTGCCAGCAGCGGGATAGCGGGGCCCCACTACGAGCAGTACTTC; CDR3 protein: CASSGIAGPHYEQYF
D gene: .; J gene: TRBJ1-2; clone size: .; V gene: TRBV29-1; CDR3 DNA: TGCAGCGTTGTGGGAGCATATGGCTACACCTTC; CDR3 protein: CSVVGAYGYTF
D gene: TRBD2; J gene: TRBJ2-7; clone size: .; V gene: TRBV11-2; CDR3 DNA: TGTGCCAGCAGCTTAGACCTTGGCGGGGGGGCCTACGAGCAGTACTTC; CDR3 protein: CASSLDLGGGAYEQYF
D gene: .; J gene: TRBJ2-5; clone size: .; V gene: TRBV10-3; CDR3 DNA: TGTGCCATCAGTGGGGGGTCCAGGGGAGAGACCCAGTACTTC; CDR3 protein: CAISGGSRGETQYF
D gene: .; J gene: TRBJ2-7; clone size: .; V gene: TRBV15; CDR3 DNA: TGTGCCAAAATATCTCCCGGGACTCCGCAGTACTTC; CDR3 protein: CAKISPGTPQYF
D gene: TRBD1; J gene: TRBJ1-6; clone size: .; V gene: TRBV30; CDR3 DNA: TGTGCCTGGAGTGTAGAGGGGGCTGGGTCACCCCTCCACTTT; CDR3 protein: CAWSVEGAGSPLHF
D gene: TRBD1; J gene: TRBJ2-7; clone size: .; V gene: TRBV7-9; CDR3 DNA: TGTGCCAGCAGCTTGGACAGGTACTACGAGCAGTACTTC; CDR3 protein: CASSLDRYYEQYF
D gene: .; J gene: TRBJ1-6; clone size: .; V gene: TRBV5-1; CDR3 DNA: TGCGCCAGCAGCTGGTCCGGGACACAAGACAATTCACCCCTCCACTTT; CDR3 protein: CASSWSGTQDNSPLHF
D gene: .; J gene: TRBJ2-1; clone size: .; V gene: TRBV5-1; CDR3 DNA: TGCGCCAGCAGCTTTGGGGCCGACAGAAACTACAATGAGCAGTTCTTC; CDR3 protein: CASSFGADRNYNEQFF
D gene: TRBD1; J gene: TRBJ2-3; clone size: .; V gene: TRBV18; CDR3 DNA: TGTGCCAGCTCACCTGGACAGGGAGAGGTGGCGTTAGATACGCAGTATTTT; CDR3 protein: CASSPGQGEVALDTQYF